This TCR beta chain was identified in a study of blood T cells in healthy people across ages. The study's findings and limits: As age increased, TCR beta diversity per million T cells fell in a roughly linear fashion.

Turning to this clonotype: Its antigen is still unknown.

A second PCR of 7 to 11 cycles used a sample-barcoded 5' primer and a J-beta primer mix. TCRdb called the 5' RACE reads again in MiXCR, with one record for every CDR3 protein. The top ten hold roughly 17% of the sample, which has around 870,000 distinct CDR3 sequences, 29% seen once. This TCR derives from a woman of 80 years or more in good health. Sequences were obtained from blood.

CDR3 coding DNA: TGCGCCAGAGCACAGAACACCGGGGAGCTGTTTTTT. Its protein product is CARAQNTGELFF. This chain connects TRBV10-1 to TRBJ2-2; D gene uncertain. The V gene's germline CDR1 is WNHNN and CDR2 SYGVQD (reference sequence). The CDR3 length is 12 residues. V lost 9 bases to trimming and J lost 1 base, with 6 bases between them.